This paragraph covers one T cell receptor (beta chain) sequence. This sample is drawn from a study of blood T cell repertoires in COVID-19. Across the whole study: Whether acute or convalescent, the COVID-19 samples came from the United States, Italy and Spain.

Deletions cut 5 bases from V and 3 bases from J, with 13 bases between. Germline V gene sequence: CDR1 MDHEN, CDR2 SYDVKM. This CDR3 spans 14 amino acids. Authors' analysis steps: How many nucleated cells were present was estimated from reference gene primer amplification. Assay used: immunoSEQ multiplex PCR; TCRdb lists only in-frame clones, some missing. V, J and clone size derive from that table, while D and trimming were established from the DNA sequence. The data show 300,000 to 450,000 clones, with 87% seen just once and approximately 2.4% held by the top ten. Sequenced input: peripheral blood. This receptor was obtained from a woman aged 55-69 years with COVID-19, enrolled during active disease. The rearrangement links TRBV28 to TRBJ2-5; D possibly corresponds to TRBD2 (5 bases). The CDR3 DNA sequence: TGTGCCAGCAGTCGCACTAGGGTCGAAGAGACCCAGTACTTC. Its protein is CASSRTRVEETQYF.